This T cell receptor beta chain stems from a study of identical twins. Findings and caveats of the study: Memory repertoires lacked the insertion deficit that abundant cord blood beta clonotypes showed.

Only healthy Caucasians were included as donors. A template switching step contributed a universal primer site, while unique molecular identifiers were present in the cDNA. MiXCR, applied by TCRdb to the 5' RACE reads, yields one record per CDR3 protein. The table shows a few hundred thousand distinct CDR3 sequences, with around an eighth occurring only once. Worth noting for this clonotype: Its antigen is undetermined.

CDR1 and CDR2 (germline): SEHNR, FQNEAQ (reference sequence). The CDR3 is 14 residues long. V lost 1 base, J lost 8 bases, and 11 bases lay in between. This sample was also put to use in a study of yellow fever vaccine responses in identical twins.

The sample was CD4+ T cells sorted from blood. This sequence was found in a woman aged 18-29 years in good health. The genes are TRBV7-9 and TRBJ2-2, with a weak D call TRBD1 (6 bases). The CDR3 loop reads CASSLDGTSGELFF. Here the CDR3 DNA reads TGTGCCAGCAGCTTAGACGGGACATCTGGGGAGCTGTTTTTT.